The 32 T cell receptor beta chains presented below share a single source sample, sequenced in a study of identical twins. In TCRdb, the 5' RACE reads were re-called with MiXCR into one record per CDR3 protein. The sample records roughly 570,000 distinct CDR3 sequences, 9.5% to 10% being singletons. The data were also submitted as part of a second study, on yellow fever vaccine responses in identical twins.

Sequencing input: PBMCs. Every receptor here comes from a woman aged 18-29 years in good health.

V and J are TRBV7-2 and TRBJ2-1; 7 bases are a match to TRBD1. This CDR3 comprises 12 residues. V shed 3 bases, J shed 10 bases, and the junction held 3 bases outside the gene matches. The germline CDR1 and CDR2 sequences are SGHTA and FQGNSA. This CDR3 is CASSFRDREQFF. CDR3 sequence (DNA): TGTGCCAGCAGCTTCCGGGACAGAGAGCAGTTCTTC. The full variable domain, rest sourced from reference TRBV7-2 and TRBJ2-1, is GAGVSQSPSNKVTEKGKDVELRCDPISGHTALYWYRQSLGQGLEFLIYFQGNSAPDKSGLPSDRFSAERTGGSVSTLTIQRTQQEDSAVYLCASSFRDREQFFGPGTRLTVL.

The chain has TRBV15 and TRBJ2-5, with 11 bases fitting TRBD1. V shed 1 base, J shed 2 bases, and the junction held 3 bases outside the gene matches. The CDR3 covers 16 residues. The V gene's germline CDR1 is LNHNV and CDR2 YYDKDF (reference sequence). Here the CDR3 DNA reads TGTGCCACCAGCAGAGGCCGGGACAGGGGGCAAGAGACCCAGTACTTC. Its protein product is CATSRGRDRGQETQYF.

In this sample, this clonotype turned up many times. This chain connects TRBV29-1 to TRBJ2-7; TRBD1 matches at 9 bases. The V gene's germline CDR1 is SQVTM and CDR2 ANQGSEA. The CDR3 runs to 13 residues. V gave up 4 bases and J gave up 2 bases; unmatched junction bases: 3. The CDR3 coding sequence is TGCAGCGTTGTCGGGACAGGGCCCTACGAGCAGTACTTC. Translated, it gives CSVVGTGPYEQYF.

Only a few counts were recorded for this clonotype. This rearrangement joins TRBV5-1 to TRBJ2-7; D perhaps matches TRBD1 (6 bases). The ends were cut back, 3 bases at V and 6 bases at J, with 13 bases in the middle. Germline loops: CDR1 SGHRS, CDR2 YFSETQ. CDR3 length: 13 amino acids. CDR3 DNA: TGCGCCAGCAGCTGGGACACTGGGACCGAGCAGTACTTC. Translated, it gives CASSWDTGTEQYF. Supplemented by reference TRBV5-1 and TRBJ2-7, the full variable domain reads KAGVTQTPRYLIKTRGQQVTLSCSPISGHRSVSWYQQTPGQGLQFLFEYFSETQRNKGNFPGRFSGRQFSNSRSEMNVSTLELGDSALYLCASSWDTGTEQYFGPGTRLTVT.

The chain combines TRBV6-2 or TRBV6-3 with TRBJ2-1, with D possibly matching TRBD2 (6 bases). Germline CDR1 reads MNHEY; CDR2 reads SVGEGT. Trimming took off 5 bases at V and 8 bases at J, with 16 bases between the two ends. The CDR3 spans 14 residues. The CDR3, as DNA: TGTGCCAGCAGTGGACTACCGACGTATGATGAGCAGTTCTTC. Encoded protein: CASSGLPTYDEQFF.

This clonotype showed up just a few times. The chain employs TRBV12-3 or TRBV12-4 and TRBJ2-5; D could derive from TRBD1 or TRBD2 (7 bases each). CDR3 length: 15 amino acids. Trimming left V 7 bases short and J 2 bases short, with 17 bases between. DNA for the CDR3: TGTGCCAGCACGCCGGGGAGGGGGCATCAAGAGACCCAGTACTTC. As protein: CASTPGRGHQETQYF.

In this sample, this clonotype turned up many times. This sequence joins TRBV29-1 and TRBJ2-5, with D possibly being TRBD1 or TRBD2 (7 bases each). The germline V and J ends were trimmed by 7 bases and 5 bases, with 17 bases remaining between them. This CDR3 region has 13 residues. In germline, CDR1 is SQVTM, CDR2 ANQGSEA. The chain's CDR3 is CSARQGGVETQYF. CDR3 coding DNA: TGCAGCGCTCGACAGGGAGGGGTTGAGACCCAGTACTTC.

The chain couples TRBV15 to TRBJ2-7, with D perhaps matching TRBD2 (7 bases). This CDR3 is built from 15 residues. Looked up from germline, CDR1 is LNHNV and CDR2 is YYDKDF (reference sequence). With 0 bases removed from V and 3 bases from J, the gap between germline ends came to 12 bases. The CDR3: CATSRDPGGYYEQYF. In nucleotides, the CDR3 is TGTGCCACCAGCAGAGACCCGGGGGGCTACTACGAGCAGTACTTC.

There are many counts of this clonotype. The genes are TRBV20-1 and TRBJ1-5; 11 positions agree with TRBD1. The J segment lost 5 bases and the V segment lost 0 bases, leaving 3 bases of the junction unmatched. The CDR3 has 15 residues. Looked up from germline, CDR1 is DFQATT and CDR2 is SNEGSKA (reference sequence). The CDR3 coding sequence is TGCAGTGCTAGAGAAGGACAGGGGGCTTATCAGCCCCAGCATTTT. Its translation: CSAREGQGAYQPQHF.

This clonotype was seen a few times. This chain links TRBV11-3 with TRBJ2-1; TRBD2 matches 7 bases. Germline V gene data show CDR1 as SGHNT and CDR2 as YENEEA. The CDR3 extends over 15 amino acids. The trim removed 4 bases at V and 0 bases at J, leaving 3 bases unmatched. CDR3 loop: CASSWAGDSYNEQFF. CDR3 sequence (DNA): TGTGCCAGCAGCTGGGCGGGGGACTCCTACAATGAGCAGTTCTTC.

This clonotype was observed a handful of times. The V gene is TRBV4-3, the J gene TRBJ2-1, with no clear D. V was trimmed by 0 bases and J by 6 bases, leaving 12 bases between them. From germline, CDR1 is LGHNA and CDR2 YSLEER. The CDR3 has 15 amino acids. CDR3: CASSQEVGTTNEQFF. CDR3 bases: TGCGCCAGCAGCCAAGAGGTCGGCACGACCAATGAGCAGTTCTTC.

The chain has TRBV7-9 and TRBJ2-5, with TRBD2 identical over 8 bases. CDR1 is SEHNR, CDR2 FQNEAQ, per germline (reference sequence). The CDR3 totals 16 residues. Trimming at V came to 2 bases and at J to 1 base, leaving 6 bases not matched to a gene. For the CDR3, the DNA is TGTGCCAGCAGCTTAAGGGCTAGCGGGCCCCAAGAGACCCAGTACTTC. Translation: CASSLRASGPQETQYF.

This clonotype was recorded at least ten times. The V call is TRBV7-2, the J call TRBJ2-7; D ambiguous. V dropped 2 bases and J dropped 2 bases, with 7 bases sitting between them. Germline V gene lookup returns CDR1 SGHTA and CDR2 FQGNSA. The CDR3 runs to 13 residues. This chain's CDR3 is CASSLYQTYEQYF. Written as DNA, the CDR3 is TGTGCCAGCAGCTTATACCAGACCTACGAGCAGTACTTC.

This clonotype was seen only a few times. V and J are TRBV28 and TRBJ2-7, with D perhaps TRBD1 or TRBD2 (5 bases each). The germline V and J ends were trimmed by 5 bases and 6 bases, with 17 bases remaining between them. The CDR3 contains 14 residues. Germline V CDR1 and CDR2: MDHEN, SYDVKM. The chain's CDR3 is CASSEGPFPSEQYF. As DNA, the CDR3 is TGTGCCAGCAGTGAGGGACCTTTTCCCTCCGAGCAGTACTTC. Variable domain in full (rest from reference TRBV28 and TRBJ2-7): DVKVTQSSRYLVKRTGEKVFLECVQDMDHENMFWYRQDPGLGLRLIYFSYDVKMKEKGDIPEGYSVSREKKERFSLILESASTNQTSMYLCASSEGPFPSEQYFGPGTRLTVT.

CDR3 loop: CSARDRMNTEAFF. For the CDR3, the DNA is TGCAGTGCTAGAGATCGCATGAACACTGAAGCTTTCTTT. The chain carries TRBV20-1 and TRBJ1-1, with unresolved D. Germline assignment: CDR1 DFQATT and CDR2 SNEGSKA (reference sequence). Trimming took 0 bases from V and 0 from J, leaving 5 bases between them. The length of the CDR3 is 13 residues.

This clonotype was seen a handful of times. The genes are TRBV5-1 and TRBJ2-7; TRBD1 matches at 8 bases. The CDR3 runs to 15 residues. The germline CDR1 and CDR2 sequences are SGHRS and YFSETQ. With V trimmed by 0 bases and J by 4 bases, 6 bases remained unmatched. This chain's CDR3 is CASSLDRGRTYEQYF. As DNA, the CDR3 is TGCGCCAGCAGCTTGGACAGGGGGAGGACTTACGAGCAGTACTTC.

This clonotype was found many times. The rearrangement links TRBV4-3 to TRBJ2-3; D may be TRBD2 (5 bases). There are 15 residues in the CDR3. Trimming took 1 base from V and 0 from J, leaving 8 bases between them. Germline CDR1 is LGHNA and CDR2 is YSLEER. CDR3 amino acids: CASSQAGSSTDTQYF. The CDR3 bases are TGCGCCAGCAGCCAAGCGGGGTCTAGCACAGATACGCAGTATTTT.

This clonotype was recorded a few times. The chain recombines TRBV4-2 with TRBJ2-1, with TRBD2 matching over 13 bases. The germline CDR1 and CDR2 sequences are LGHNA and YNFKEQ. This CDR3 region has 19 residues. V lost 1 base, J lost 0 bases, and 6 bases stayed unmatched. The CDR3 region is CASSQVLAGGESSYNEQFF. The CDR3 bases are TGTGCCAGCAGCCAAGTACTAGCGGGAGGGGAGAGCTCCTACAATGAGCAGTTCTTC.

This clonotype was counted many times. CDR3 nucleotide sequence: TGTGCCACCAGTGATCGGATAGGGGCCGGGGGCACGAACACCGGGGAGCTGTTTTTT. As protein: CATSDRIGAGGTNTGELFF. This chain links TRBV24-1 with TRBJ2-2, with D possibly called TRBD1 or TRBD2 (6 bases each). Trimming shortened V by 3 bases and J by 0 bases, and 19 bases separated the two germline ends. The germline CDR1 and CDR2 sequences are KGHDR and SFDVKD. This CDR3 contains 19 residues.

In this sample, this clonotype turned up a few times. The chain combines TRBV10-3 with TRBJ2-1; D perhaps matches TRBD2 (6 bases). This CDR3 is built from 14 residues. The germline CDR1 and CDR2 sequences are ENHRY and SYGVKD. With 10 bases removed from V and 0 bases from J, the gap between germline ends came to 13 bases. The CDR3 DNA reads as TGTGCCAGTCACACGGGGGACTCCTACAATGAGCAGTTCTTC. Residues: CASHTGDSYNEQFF.

Regarding this clonotype: The junction departs from the called germline gene at one end, perhaps through a read error. The DNA of the CDR3 is TGTGCCAGCTGTTTAGCGCTAACCGGGACAGGGGACTACAATGAGCAGTTCTTC. Translating gives CASCLALTGTGDYNEQFF. This sequence joins TRBV12-3 or TRBV12-4 and TRBJ2-1, with TRBD1 matching over 10 bases. This CDR3 spans 18 amino acids.

This clonotype was seen a few times. The chain recombines TRBV10-3 with TRBJ2-3; TRBD2 is a possible D gene (5 bases). CDR3 length: 18 residues. Looked up from germline, CDR1 is ENHRY and CDR2 is SYGVKD. V was pared by 0 bases and J by 9 bases, with 25 bases between. This CDR3 is CAISESRVDSAIRETQYF. The CDR3 DNA is TGTGCCATCAGTGAGTCCCGCGTGGACTCCGCCATCCGGGAAACGCAGTATTTT.

The chain couples TRBV20-1 to TRBJ2-1, with 14 bases aligning to TRBD2. There are 17 residues in the CDR3. J gave up 4 bases and V 4 bases, and 9 bases lay outside the gene matches. Germline loops: CDR1 DFQATT, CDR2 SNEGSKA (reference sequence). The CDR3: CSAKTTSGGALYNEQFF. The CDR3, as DNA: TGCAGTGCTAAAACGACTAGCGGGGGGGCTCTGTACAATGAGCAGTTCTTC.

This clonotype was seen a few times. The chain joins TRBV10-2 to TRBJ2-1, with TRBD2 matching over 14 bases. Trimming took 1 base from V and 4 from J; bases not matched to a gene: 6. Looked up from germline, CDR1 is WSHSY and CDR2 is SAAADI. This CDR3 is 18 amino acids long. Here the CDR3 DNA reads TGCGCCAGCAGTGAGTGGGGGACTAGCGGGAGTTTTTACAATGAGCAGTTCTTC. It codes for CASSEWGTSGSFYNEQFF.

Only a few counts were recorded for this clonotype. The chain joins TRBV4-1 to TRBJ2-7, with TRBD1 matching over 7 bases. CDR1 and CDR2 from the germline V gene are MGHRA and YSYEKL. The length of the CDR3 is 13 residues. V lost 0 bases to trimming and J lost 7 bases; unmatched junction nucleotides: 3. The DNA of the CDR3 is TGCGCCAGCAGCCAAGAGGGACAGAGGGAGCAGTACTTC. Protein: CASSQEGQREQYF.

J is TRBJ2-5 and V is TRBV29-1, with D perhaps being TRBD1 or TRBD2 (5 bases each). Germline V gene lookup returns CDR1 SQVTM and CDR2 ANQGSEA. Trimming removed 3 bases at V and 0 bases at J, with 14 bases between. This CDR3 contains 15 residues. In DNA form, the CDR3 reads TGCAGCGTTGAGTGGGGGACCCTGTACCAAGAGACCCAGTACTTC. Translation gives CSVEWGTLYQETQYF.

This clonotype has at least ten counts. The chain combines TRBV29-1 with TRBJ2-1; 7 nucleotides agree with TRBD1. The CDR3 contains 17 residues. J lost 6 bases, V lost 6 bases, and 20 bases had no gene match. The germline V gene encodes CDR1 SQVTM and CDR2 ANQGSEA. The CDR3 protein is CSVAGTATETIPNEQFF. The CDR3 bases are TGCAGCGTCGCCGGGACAGCCACGGAAACCATCCCCAATGAGCAGTTCTTC.

J is TRBJ2-7 and V is TRBV18; D is perhaps TRBD1 (7 bases). CDR3 size: 15 residues. Germline V lookup: CDR1 KGHSH, CDR2 LQKENI. Trimming stripped 5 bases from V and 2 bases from J, with 16 bases between. The CDR3 loop reads CASSAGGGAPYEQYF. The DNA for the CDR3 is TGTGCCAGCTCAGCAGGAGGGGGCGCGCCCTACGAGCAGTACTTC. The full variable domain, its missing parts supplied by reference TRBV18 and TRBJ2-7, is NAGVMQNPRHLVRRRGQEARLRCSPMKGHSHVYWYRQLPEEGLKFMVYLQKENIIDESGMPKERFSAEFPKEGPSILRIQQVVRGDSAAYFCASSAGGGAPYEQYFGPGTRLTVT.

The J gene is TRBJ2-1, the V gene TRBV28; 7 nucleotides align to TRBD2. The germline gives CDR1 MDHEN, CDR2 SYDVKM. The CDR3 runs to 19 residues. V shed 8 bases, J shed 6 bases, and the junction held 25 bases outside the gene matches. CDR3 protein: CASQKSGIFAGRAGNEQFF. Here the CDR3 DNA reads TGTGCCAGCCAAAAATCGGGAATTTTCGCGGGGAGGGCGGGCAATGAGCAGTTCTTC.

CDR3 bases: TGTGCCTGGAGTATAACAGACTATGGAGAGCAGTACTTC. It codes for CAWSITDYGEQYF. V gene TRBV30 combines with J gene TRBJ2-7, with a possible D match to TRBD2 (5 bases). With 2 bases removed from V and 7 bases from J, the gap between germline ends came to 15 bases. The CDR3 loop spans 13 amino acids. The germline CDR1 and CDR2 sequences are GTSNPN and SVGIG (reference sequence).

The gene calls are TRBV15 and TRBJ2-3; a weak D match, TRBD1 (5 bases). Trimming shortened V by 5 bases and J by 1 base, and 16 bases separated the two germline ends. Germline loops: CDR1 LNHNV, CDR2 YYDKDF (reference sequence). The CDR3 spans 16 residues. CDR3 residues: CATSSSDITRTDTQYF. The CDR3 DNA reads as TGTGCCACCAGCTCCTCGGACATAACCCGCACAGATACGCAGTATTTT.

The table lists this clonotype with many counts. The J gene is TRBJ1-4, the V gene TRBV5-1, with D tentatively TRBD1 (5 bases). From germline, CDR1 is SGHRS and CDR2 YFSETQ. V was clipped by 0 bases and J by 1 base, with 10 bases between them. This CDR3 is built from 16 residues. The CDR3 region has the DNA TGCGCCAGCAGCTTGGCCGGTCAGGGAACTAATGAAAAACTGTTTTTT. Translated: CASSLAGQGTNEKLFF.